A selection of T cell receptor beta chains follows, all from one sample in a study of T cells in Graves' hyperthyroidism and ophthalmopathy. TCRdb re-analysed the multiplex PCR reads in MiXCR, keeping a single row per CDR3 protein. The top ten clones hold about 12% of a sample with hundreds of thousands of distinct CDR3 sequences, about 15% of them seen once. Sequenced sample: blood. Source of these receptors: a woman aged 45-59 years with Graves' ophthalmopathy. Each CDR3 is given with its conserved first and last residue. D genes are given only for firm matches. Only part of the rows carry a size: once, few, many, or a class if the clone is expanded.

>TRBJ1-5|TRBV28|-|-|12
TGTGCCAGCAGTTCCTTAGGGCAGCCCCAGCATTTT
CASSSLGQPQHF
>TRBJ2-3|TRBV9|TRBD2|-|16
TGTGCCAGCAGCCCTCTCCCTAGCGGGAACACAGATACGCAGTATTTT
CASSPLPSGNTDTQYF
>TRBJ2-3|TRBV24-1|-|many|14
TGTGCCACCAGTGATTTGATAGACGGCCAGGCGCAGTATTTT
CATSDLIDGQAQYF
>TRBJ1-1|TRBV11-3|-|many|14
TGTGCCAGCAGCCCCCAGGGGACGAACACTGAAGCTTTCTTT
CASSPQGTNTEAFF
>TRBJ2-1|TRBV28|TRBD2|many|16
TGTGCCAGCAGTCCGATACTAGCGGCATCTTACAATGAGCAGTTCTTC
CASSPILAASYNEQFF
>TRBJ2-7|TRBV28|TRBD1|many|16
TGTGCCAGCAGGCAGACCAGGACAGGTCGCTCCTACGAGCAGTACTTC
CASRQTRTGRSYEQYF
>TRBJ2-1|TRBV24-1|-|many|15
TGTGCCACCAGTGATTCGGAGACAAACAACAATGAGCAGTTCTTC
CATSDSETNNNEQFF
>TRBJ1-1|TRBV10-3|-|-|16
TGTGCCATCAGTGGGGAGACAGCCAGAGATAACACTGAAGCTTTCTTT
CAISGETARDNTEAFF
>TRBJ1-5|TRBV2|-|-|14
TGTGCCAGCAGTGCTGACAGACTCAATCAGCCCCAGCATTTT
CASSADRLNQPQHF
>TRBJ2-4|TRBV28|-|many|14
TGTGCCAGCAGTTTGGGCGATGTAGGGAACATTCAGTACTTC
CASSLGDVGNIQYF
>TRBJ2-1|TRBV5-4|-|few|16
TGTGCCAGCAGCTTCGCCCCTGCTAGCGACCACAATGAGCAGTTCTTC
CASSFAPASDHNEQFF
>TRBJ1-2|TRBV3-1|-|few|15
TGTGCCAGCAGCCAAGATCGTACAGGGCACTATGGCTACACCTTC
CASSQDRTGHYGYTF
>TRBJ2-5|TRBV20-1|-|many|12
TGCAGTGCTAGAGCTGGGTTTGAGACCCAGTACTTC
CSARAGFETQYF
>TRBJ2-7|TRBV20-1|-|many|13
TGCAGTGCTAGAGATCTAGGACTTTACGAGCAGTACTTC
CSARDLGLYEQYF
>TRBJ2-2|TRBV9|-|few|14
TGTGCCAGCAAATCCGGCCCGGGCACCGGGGAGCTGTTTTTT
CASKSGPGTGELFF
>TRBJ2-1|TRBV30|TRBD2|many|15
TGTGCCTGGAGTGGCGGGAGGGCCTCATACAATGAGCAGTTCTTC
CAWSGGRASYNEQFF
>TRBJ2-4|TRBV5-1|TRBD1|few|13
TGCGCCAGCAGCCCCCAGCCAGGGGGCATTCAGTACTTC
CASSPQPGGIQYF
>TRBJ1-1|TRBV2|-|-|13
TGTGCCAGCACACGGGACGGAGTCACTGAAGCTTTCTTT
CASTRDGVTEAFF
>TRBJ2-7|TRBV27|TRBD1|many|18
TGTGCCAGCAGTGCTCTTCACCAAACAGACAGGGGGCTCTACGAGCAGTACTTC
CASSALHQTDRGLYEQYF
>TRBJ2-2|TRBV7-3|TRBD2|many|17
TGTGCCAGCAGCTTAGGGCTAGCGGGAACTAGCACCGGGGAGCTGTTTTTT
CASSLGLAGTSTGELFF
>TRBJ2-3|TRBV19|-|few|16
TGTGCCAGTAATCAATCACCCGGGTGGAATCCAGATACGCAGTATTTT
CASNQSPGWNPDTQYF
>TRBJ2-5|TRBV4-2|TRBD2|few|17
TGTGCCAGCAGCCAACCGACGGGACTAGCGGGATCGGAGGCCCAGTACTTC
CASSQPTGLAGSEAQYF
>TRBJ1-2|TRBV10-3|-|many|15
TGTGCCATCAGTGATCCAGGGGTCTCGGACTATGGCTACACCTTC
CAISDPGVSDYGYTF
>TRBJ1-1|TRBV28|-|many|14
TGTGCCAGCGTGGTCGGTTCGCTAAACACTGAAGCTTTCTTT
CASVVGSLNTEAFF
>TRBJ1-1|TRBV27|-|many|14
TGTGCCAGCAGTTTACCGGGAAGCCGCACTGAAGCTTTCTTT
CASSLPGSRTEAFF
>TRBJ2-7|TRBV28|-|many|14
TGTGCCAGCAGTTTATATACAGAAGACTACGAGCAGTACTTC
CASSLYTEDYEQYF
>TRBJ2-6|TRBV15|-|-|15
TGTGCCACCAGCAGTCAGAACTCTGGGGCCAACGTCCTGACTTTC
CATSSQNSGANVLTF
>TRBJ2-1|TRBV18|TRBD1|-|15
TGTGCCAGCTCACTCTACGGGACAGGGAGGAATGAGCAGTTCTTC
CASSLYGTGRNEQFF
>TRBJ1-5|TRBV28|TRBD1|-|15
TGTGCCAGCACCAGGGGGGGTGATAGCAATCAGCCCCAGCATTTT
CASTRGGDSNQPQHF
>TRBJ1-6|TRBV12-3/TRBV12-4|-|many|17
TGTGCCAGCAGTCCAGCGGGGAGGGGCTCCTATAATTCACCCCTCCACTTT
CASSPAGRGSYNSPLHF
>TRBJ2-7|TRBV2|TRBD1|many|15
TGTGCCAGCAGAGTGGGACAGGGCTCTTCCTACGAGCAGTACTTC
CASRVGQGSSYEQYF
>TRBJ1-6|TRBV28|-|-|16
TGTGCCAGCAGGTTAGCGACGGACCTTCTCGGGTCACCCCTCCACTTT
CASRLATDLLGSPLHF
>TRBJ1-2|TRBV4-2|TRBD1|many|15
TGTGCCAGCAGCCAAGGAGGACAGGGAAGGGATGGCTACACCTTC
CASSQGGQGRDGYTF
>TRBJ2-7|TRBV20-1|-|-|15
TGCAGTGCTAGTCACCCGGGACTCCTATCCTACGAGCAGTACTTC
CSASHPGLLSYEQYF
>TRBJ2-7|TRBV11-2|-|many|17
TGTGCCAGCAGCTCGACTAGCCCAAGGGGGCCGTCCTACGAGCAGTACTTC
CASSSTSPRGPSYEQYF
>TRBJ1-1|TRBV5-1|TRBD1|-|13
TGCGCCAGCAGCAACAGGGGTCACACTGAAGCTTTCTTT
CASSNRGHTEAFF
>TRBJ2-7|TRBV20-1|TRBD2|-|11
TGCAGTGCTGGACTAGGTCTCGAGCAGTACTTC
CSAGLGLEQYF
>TRBJ2-5|TRBV27|-|-|17
TGTGCCAGCAGTTTAAGCGGAACTAGCTCGTACCAAGAGACCCAGTACTTC
CASSLSGTSSYQETQYF
>TRBJ1-1|TRBV30|-|many|11
TGTGCCTGGACTCGGAACACTGAAGCTTTCTTT
CAWTRNTEAFF
>TRBJ2-1|TRBV7-3|TRBD2|many|15
TGTGCCAGCAGCGTTACTAGCGGGAGTTTGAATGAGCAGTTCTTC
CASSVTSGSLNEQFF
>TRBJ2-1|TRBV4-1|TRBD2|many|14
TGCGCCAGCAGCCAGGGACTAGCGGGAAATGAGCAGTTCTTC
CASSQGLAGNEQFF